The text below deals with one T cell receptor beta chain. The data originate from a study of early T cells in non-severe SARS-CoV-2 infection. The CDR3 spans 15 residues. Trimming shortened V by 5 bases and J by 0 bases, and 8 bases separated the two germline ends. The germline CDR1 and CDR2 sequences are SGHVS and FNYEAQ. The TCR library protocol was used to attach unique molecular identifiers. These identifiers were attached to individual cDNA molecules. TCRdb passed the 5' RACE reads through MiXCR, listing each CDR3 protein once. Of about 110,000 distinct CDR3 sequences listed, 12% are singletons. The TCR comes from an adult who was a healthcare worker with PCR-confirmed SARS-CoV-2 infection or an uninfected control (not recorded which). The gene calls are TRBV7-6 and TRBJ1-6; TRBD1 might be the D (6 bases). The specimen sequenced was whole blood. The CDR3 DNA sequence: TGTGCCAGCAGCAAGGACAGCTCCTATAATTCACCCCTCCACTTT. It translates to CASSKDSSYNSPLHF.